These 10 T cell receptor beta chains came from one sample sequenced in a study of OX40 agonist ivuxolimab in advanced cancers. Sequencing was performed with immunoSEQ multiplex PCR; in TCRdb, only in-frame clones are kept and a portion is missing. Found here are 90,000 to 150,000 clones, around 89% of them singletons; the top ten hold 0.55%. Here the sequenced sample was CD4+ or CD8+ T cells sorted from blood, taken in a trial of the OX40 agonist ivuxolimab. These receptors came from an adult with an advanced solid tumor such as melanoma, head and neck, liver or kidney cancer.

The chain joins TRBV7-3 to TRBJ2-7; 8 nucleotides match TRBD1. The CDR3 consists of 18 residues. Germline loops: CDR1 SGHTA, CDR2 FQGTGA. The V gene end was trimmed by 1 base and the J gene end by 4 bases; junction bases not matched to a gene: 15. CDR3 sequence: CASSLKSGIGQGGYEQYF. The CDR3 nucleotides read TGTGCCAGCAGCTTAAAAAGTGGGATCGGACAGGGAGGTTACGAGCAGTACTTC.

The chain recombines TRBV2 with TRBJ2-1, with 9 bases identical to TRBD1. The CDR3 loop spans 14 amino acids. With V trimmed by 6 bases and J by 7 bases, 7 bases remained unmatched. Looked up from germline, CDR1 is SNHLY and CDR2 is FYNNEI. In DNA form, the CDR3 reads TGTGCCAGCAGCCCAGGACAGGGGTTAAATGAGCAGTTCTTC. The encoded protein is CASSPGQGLNEQFF. The full variable domain, its missing parts supplied by reference TRBV2 and TRBJ2-1, is EPEVTQTPSHQVTQMGQEVILRCVPISNHLYFYWYRQILGQKVEFLVSFYNNEISEKSEIFDDQFSVERPDGSNFTLKIRSTKLEDSAMYFCASSPGQGLNEQFFGPGTRLTVL.

This chain links TRBV28 with TRBJ1-1; D is unresolved. The CDR3 spans 16 residues. Germline values: CDR1 MDHEN, CDR2 SYDVKM. V was clipped by 2 bases and J by 0 bases, with 13 bases between them. This CDR3 reads CASSLGMMGMNTEAFF. The CDR3 DNA reads TGTGCCAGCAGTTTAGGAATGATGGGGATGAACACTGAAGCTTTCTTT.

This clone appeared once. The gene calls are TRBV19 and TRBJ2-7; 7 bases are shared with TRBD2. V shed 5 bases and J 3 bases; nucleotides not matched to a gene: 7. The CDR3 spans 14 residues. Looked up from germline, CDR1 is LNHDA and CDR2 is SQIVND (reference sequence). This chain's CDR3 is CASSAPGTNYEQYF. DNA for the CDR3: TGTGCCAGTAGTGCACCCGGGACTAACTACGAGCAGTACTTC.

This clone has only one observation. J is TRBJ1-2 and V is TRBV14; D gene uncertain. This CDR3 has 14 residues. V dropped 3 bases and J dropped 2 bases, with 10 bases sitting between them. Looked up from germline, CDR1 is SGHDN and CDR2 is FVKESK. DNA for the CDR3: TGTGCCAGCAGCCACGATGCTGAAAACTATGGCTACACCTTC. Translation gives CASSHDAENYGYTF.

The chain carries TRBV11-2 and TRBJ2-2; no clear D gene. V lost 1 base and J lost 4, with 10 bases in between. Per the germline V gene, CDR1 is SGHAT and CDR2 is FQNNGV. The CDR3 loop spans 15 amino acids. Written as DNA, the CDR3 is TGTGCCAGCAGCTTAGCCGGGTACTTCACCGGGGAGCTGTTTTTT. It is translated as CASSLAGYFTGELFF.

This clone was detected once. J is TRBJ1-4 and V is TRBV4-1; D gene uncertain. This CDR3 has 14 amino acids. V dropped 4 bases and J dropped 7 bases, with 13 bases sitting between them. The germline CDR1 and CDR2 sequences are MGHRA and YSYEKL. The CDR3 region has the DNA TGCGCCAGCAGCCCATTGGGGTTCGGTGAAAAACTGTTTTTT. This gives the protein CASSPLGFGEKLFF.

The chain carries TRBV7-9 and TRBJ2-2; tentative D call: TRBD1 (6 bases). V was pared by 9 bases and J by 7 bases, with 9 bases between. This CDR3 has 11 residues. CDR1 is SEHNR and CDR2 is FQNEAQ in the germline V gene (reference sequence). This CDR3 is CASNRVGELFF. The CDR3 DNA follows: TGTGCCAGTAACAGGGTCGGGGAGCTGTTTTTT. Drawing the rest from reference TRBV7-9 and TRBJ2-2, the complete variable domain is DTGVSQNPRHKITKRGQNVTFRCDPISEHNRLYWYRQTLGQGPEFLTYFQNEAQLEKSRLLSDRFSAERPKGSFSTLEIQRTEQGDSAMYLCASNRVGELFFGEGSRLTVL.

The gene calls are TRBV6-6 and TRBJ2-7; D unresolved. V lost 2 bases and J 8 bases, leaving 16 bases between the germline ends. CDR3 length: 14 amino acids. The germline V gene encodes CDR1 MNHNY and CDR2 SVGAGI (reference sequence). DNA for the CDR3: TGTGCCAGCAGTTACGGTTTAGGAAGTTTACAGCAGTACTTC. It codes for CASSYGLGSLQQYF.

The chain carries TRBV5-1 and TRBJ1-5, with D unresolved. CDR1 SGHRS and CDR2 YFSETQ come from the germline V gene. This CDR3 is 13 amino acids long. V lost 0 bases and J 6 bases, leaving 7 bases between the germline ends. The CDR3 nucleotides are TGCGCCAGCAGCTTGGCCGTGGGTCAGCCCCAGCATTTT. This codes for CASSLAVGQPQHF.